The sequence of this T cell receptor beta chain was determined in a study of T cell repertoires in cytomegalovirus infection. Across the study: Both recently identified HLA-C-restricted and well-studied HLA-B-restricted CMV epitopes were used in the study. The public TCR beta signatures pointed to both CMV infection and matching HLA type. Study conclusions and caveats: Cumulative frequency of public TCR beta families picked out carriers of CMV plus the relevant HLA. CMV-specific TCR beta clonotypes restricted by HLA-C dominated the ex vivo response.

TCRdb re-derived calls from the reads in MiXCR, one entry per CDR3 protein. The sample comprises about 120,000 distinct CDR3 sequences, more than 30% of which are singletons, and roughly 40% rests with the top ten. On this clonotype itself: Its antigen is undetermined.

The CDR3 spans 15 residues. Trimming took 5 bases from V and 2 from J; bases not matched to a gene: 9. Germline CDR1 reads SGHVS; CDR2 reads FNYEAQ. The clonotype was recovered from a human donor in good health (CMV status not recorded). Some clones in this sample may be carry-over from other donors' samples. Sequencing was performed on CD8+ T cells from cultured PBMCs, taken from culture after CMV antigen stimulation. The chain is built from TRBV7-6 and TRBJ2-7, with 7 bases that match TRBD1. The CDR3 region is CASSRRDRPPYEQYF. The CDR3 nucleotides are TGTGCCAGCAGCCGCCGGGACAGACCCCCCTACGAGCAGTACTTC.